This entry features one TCR beta chain sequence. This clonotype was counted a few times. Its antigen specificity is not known. Nothing much larger sits one base from this clone, and base qualities are not available. The library came from PCR. The sample was run on an Illumina HiSeq 2500. Molecular barcoding was employed in the preparation of TCR libraries, with unique molecular identifiers being used to normalize TCRbeta repertoire quantification. TCRdb took the public reads, trimmed them with fastp at Q25, ran MiXCR for clone calling and kept in-frame beta chains. Rows with a matching CDR3 protein are joined into one entry that keeps the most common DNA and genes. Here the sample has about 130,000 distinct CDR3 sequences; roughly 10% occur a single time. The top ten clonotypes cover 24% of the sample. The data were taken from a study of T-cell reconstitution after alpha-beta-depleted transplantation in children (dated by TCRdb to the mid-2010s). Background for the entire study: Using TCR repertoire profiling, the study quantitatively followed how T-cell immune reconstitution unfolded in children after TCRalphabeta/CD19-depleted allogeneic hematopoietic cell transplantation.

The research as a whole found: Over the following months the frequencies of hyperexpanded clones went down, and after one year T-cell counts and TCRbeta diversity were mostly credited to newly produced T cells. In some patients, high TCRbeta diversity at day 60 was attributed to recipient T cells and intrathymic progenitors that had survived conditioning. Apparently early alphabetaT-cell count recovery about two months after transplant reportedly relied on only several hundred rapidly expanded clones derived from non-depleted graft cells.

The label giving this sample's treatment or condition can be read as: allogeneic hematopoietic cell transplantation with graft depleted of TCRalphabeta T cells and CD19 B cells. The children who served as transplant recipients had been given grafts of TCRalphabeta/CD19-depleted allogeneic hematopoietic cells. The clonotype was recovered from a girl in the first two years of life who had a stem cell transplant for combined immunodeficiency, so the T cells may come from the graft donor. Material: PBMCs, mostly from graft donor cells, obtained 180 days after TCRalphabeta/CD19-depleted stem cell transplant.

CDR3 loop: CSVVGTGELFF. Here is the DNA: TGCAGCGTTGTAGGGACCGGGGAGCTGTTTTTT. Recombination joined TRBV29-1 with TRBJ2-2; no D segment can be confidently identified. The CDR3 covers 11 residues, taking in both the cysteine and the phenylalanine. Of the read, only the CDR3 DNA is kept; its 33 bases are in frame from base 1. Cut back by 4 bases and 5 bases, the V and J ends lie 5 bases apart. According to the germline V gene, CDR1 reads SQVTM and CDR2 reads ANQGSEA.